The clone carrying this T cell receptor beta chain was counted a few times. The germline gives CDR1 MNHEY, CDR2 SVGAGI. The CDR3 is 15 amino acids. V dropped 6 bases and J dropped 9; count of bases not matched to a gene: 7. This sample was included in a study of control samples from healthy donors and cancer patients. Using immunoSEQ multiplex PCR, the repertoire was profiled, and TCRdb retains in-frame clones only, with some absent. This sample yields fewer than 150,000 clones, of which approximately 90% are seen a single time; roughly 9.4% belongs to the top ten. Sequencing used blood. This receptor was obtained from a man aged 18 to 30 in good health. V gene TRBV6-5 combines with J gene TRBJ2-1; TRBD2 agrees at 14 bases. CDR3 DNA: TGTGCCAGCAGCGCGGGGACTAGCGGGGGTAGTGAGCAGTTCTTC. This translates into CASSAGTSGGSEQFF.